The 4 T cell receptor beta chains below come from one sample, sequenced in a study. Each CDR3 protein gets one entry after TCRdb re-called the RT-PCR reads with MiXCR. Among about 700,000 distinct CDR3 sequences listed, about 14% were seen once. Source material: memory CD4+ T cells from blood. The receptors shown here come from a female donor in good health, serving as a healthy control.

This clonotype was detected ten times or more. The chain combines TRBV9 with TRBJ2-4; D possibly corresponds to TRBD1 (6 bases). The CDR3 consists of 18 residues. Germline-derived CDR1 and CDR2 are SGDLS and YYNGEE. With 4 bases removed from V and 1 base from J, the gap between germline ends came to 21 bases. The CDR3 DNA follows: TGTGCCAGCAGCCCCAGGGGATCAGGGCAAGGGGCCAAAAACATTCAGTACTTC. This sequence encodes CASSPRGSGQGAKNIQYF.

This clonotype has at least ten counts. This chain links TRBV12-3 or TRBV12-4 with TRBJ1-2; TRBD1 aligns across 8 bases. After removal of 2 bases from V and 7 bases from J, the junction contained 3 bases not matched to a gene. There are 13 residues in the CDR3. This CDR3 is CASSLMTGVGYTF. The DNA of the CDR3 is TGTGCCAGCAGTTTAATGACAGGGGTTGGCTACACCTTC.

This chain joins TRBV11-2 and TRBJ1-3, with D unclear. The CDR3 runs to 13 residues. Germline assignment: CDR1 SGHAT and CDR2 FQNNGV. V was trimmed by 0 bases and J by 8 bases, leaving 8 bases between them. The CDR3, as DNA: TGTGCCAGCAGCTTAGAGAGTGCCGACACCATATATTTT. Amino acids: CASSLESADTIYF.

The J gene is TRBJ2-5, the V gene TRBV6-1; D may be TRBD2 (6 bases). CDR1 MNHNS and CDR2 SASEGT come from the germline V gene. The CDR3 length is 14 residues. With 10 bases removed from V and 0 bases from J, the gap between germline ends came to 15 bases. CDR3: CAMGGVSHQETQYF. The CDR3, as DNA: TGTGCCATGGGGGGTGTATCTCACCAAGAGACCCAGTACTTC.